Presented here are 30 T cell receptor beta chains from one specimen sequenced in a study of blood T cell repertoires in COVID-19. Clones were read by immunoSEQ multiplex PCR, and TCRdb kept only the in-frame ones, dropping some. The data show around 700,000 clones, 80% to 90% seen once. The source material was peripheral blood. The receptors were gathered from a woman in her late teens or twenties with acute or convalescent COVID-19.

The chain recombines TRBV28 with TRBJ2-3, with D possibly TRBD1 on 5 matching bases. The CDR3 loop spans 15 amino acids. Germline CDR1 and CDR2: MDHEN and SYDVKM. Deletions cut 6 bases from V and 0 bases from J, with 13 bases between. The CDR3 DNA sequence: TGTGCCAGCAGCGACGACAGTACTAGCACAGATACGCAGTATTTT. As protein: CASSDDSTSTDTQYF.

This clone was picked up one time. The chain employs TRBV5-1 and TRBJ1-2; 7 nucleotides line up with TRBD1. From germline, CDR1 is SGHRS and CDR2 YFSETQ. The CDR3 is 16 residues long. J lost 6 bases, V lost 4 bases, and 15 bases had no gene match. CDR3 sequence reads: CASSPEIGGSLNGYTF. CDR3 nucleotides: TGCGCCAGCAGCCCGGAGATAGGGGGCTCTCTTAATGGCTACACCTTC.

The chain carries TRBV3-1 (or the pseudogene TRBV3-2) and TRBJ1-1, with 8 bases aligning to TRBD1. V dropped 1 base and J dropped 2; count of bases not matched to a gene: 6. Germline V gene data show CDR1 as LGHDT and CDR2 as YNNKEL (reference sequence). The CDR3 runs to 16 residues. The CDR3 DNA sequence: TGTGCCAGCAGCCAAGGGTCCCCAGGGGGCAACACTGAAGCTTTCTTT. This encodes CASSQGSPGGNTEAFF.

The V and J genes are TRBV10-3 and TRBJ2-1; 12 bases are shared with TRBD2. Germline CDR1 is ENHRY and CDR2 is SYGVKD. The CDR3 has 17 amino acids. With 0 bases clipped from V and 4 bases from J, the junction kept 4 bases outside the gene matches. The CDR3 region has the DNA TGTGCCATCAGTGAGTCGTGGACTAGCGGGGTATACAATGAGCAGTTCTTC. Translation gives CAISESWTSGVYNEQFF.

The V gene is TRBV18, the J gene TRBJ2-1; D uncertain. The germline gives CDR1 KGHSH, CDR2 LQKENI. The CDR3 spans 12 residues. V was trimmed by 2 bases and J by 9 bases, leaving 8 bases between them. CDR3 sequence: CASSPYTVEQFF. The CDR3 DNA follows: TGTGCCAGCTCACCATATACAGTTGAGCAGTTCTTC.

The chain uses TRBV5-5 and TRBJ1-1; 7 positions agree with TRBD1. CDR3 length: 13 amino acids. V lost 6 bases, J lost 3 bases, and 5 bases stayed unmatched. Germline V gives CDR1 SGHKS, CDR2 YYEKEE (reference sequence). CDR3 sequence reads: CASNWDSHTEAFF. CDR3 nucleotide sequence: TGTGCCAGCAACTGGGACAGCCACACTGAAGCTTTCTTT.

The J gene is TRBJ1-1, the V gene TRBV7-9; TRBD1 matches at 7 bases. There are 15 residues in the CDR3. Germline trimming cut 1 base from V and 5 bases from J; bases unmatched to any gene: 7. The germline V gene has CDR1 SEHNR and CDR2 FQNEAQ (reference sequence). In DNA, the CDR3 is TGTGCCAGCAGCTTAGGCTTGACAGGGAAGACTGAAGCTTTCTTT. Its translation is CASSLGLTGKTEAFF.

CDR3 in amino acids: CSVRVSHTGELFF. CDR3 in DNA: TGCAGCGTTCGAGTCTCCCACACCGGGGAGCTGTTTTTT. This chain links TRBV29-1 with TRBJ2-2; D is unclear. CDR3 length: 13 amino acids. Germline V gives CDR1 SQVTM, CDR2 ANQGSEA. Trimming cost V 5 bases and J 3 bases, with 10 bases left between them.

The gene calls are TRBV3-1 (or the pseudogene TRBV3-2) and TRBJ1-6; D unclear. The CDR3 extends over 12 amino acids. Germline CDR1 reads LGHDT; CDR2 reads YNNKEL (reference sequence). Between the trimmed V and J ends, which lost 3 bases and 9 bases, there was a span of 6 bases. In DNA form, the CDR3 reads TGTGCCAGCAGCCAGTGGAGTTCACCCCTCCACTTT. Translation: CASSQWSSPLHF.

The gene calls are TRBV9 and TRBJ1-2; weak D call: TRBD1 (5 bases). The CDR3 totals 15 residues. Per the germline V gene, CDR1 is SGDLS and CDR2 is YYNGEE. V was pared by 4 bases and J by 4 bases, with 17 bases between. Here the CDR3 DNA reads TGTGCCAGCAGCTCCAACCCAGGGAAGGGCTATGGCTACACCTTC. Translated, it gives CASSSNPGKGYGYTF.

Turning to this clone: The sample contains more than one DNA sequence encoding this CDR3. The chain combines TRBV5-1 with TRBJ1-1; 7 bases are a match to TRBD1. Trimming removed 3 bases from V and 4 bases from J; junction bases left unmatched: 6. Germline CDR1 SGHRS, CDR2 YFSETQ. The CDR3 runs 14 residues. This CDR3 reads CASSSTPGGTEAFF. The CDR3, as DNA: TGCGCCAGCAGCTCCACCCCAGGGGGCACTGAAGCTTTCTTT.

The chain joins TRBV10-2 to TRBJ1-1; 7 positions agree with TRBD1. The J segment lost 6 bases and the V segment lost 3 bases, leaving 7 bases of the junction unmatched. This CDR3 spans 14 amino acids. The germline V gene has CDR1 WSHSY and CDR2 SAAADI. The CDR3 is CASSDGGGRAEAFF. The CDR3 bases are TGCGCCAGCAGTGATGGAGGGGGCCGCGCTGAAGCTTTCTTT.

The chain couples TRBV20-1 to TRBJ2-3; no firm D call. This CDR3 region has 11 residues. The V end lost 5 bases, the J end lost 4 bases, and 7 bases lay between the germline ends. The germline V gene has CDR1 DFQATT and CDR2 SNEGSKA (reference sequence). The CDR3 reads CSAELSDTQYF. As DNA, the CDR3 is TGCAGTGCTGAGTTGTCAGATACGCAGTATTTT.

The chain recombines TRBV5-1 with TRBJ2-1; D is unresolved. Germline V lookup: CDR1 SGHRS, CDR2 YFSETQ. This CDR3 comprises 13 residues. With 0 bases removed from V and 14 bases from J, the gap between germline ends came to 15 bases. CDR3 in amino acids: CASSLVGDNRKFF. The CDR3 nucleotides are TGCGCCAGCAGCTTGGTGGGTGACAACCGTAAGTTCTTC.

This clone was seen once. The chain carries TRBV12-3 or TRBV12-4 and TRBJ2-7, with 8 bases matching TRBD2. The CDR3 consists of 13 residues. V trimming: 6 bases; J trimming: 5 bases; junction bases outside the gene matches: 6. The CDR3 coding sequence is TGTGCCAGCAGCCTTGGACTAGCCAACGAGCAGTACTTC. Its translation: CASSLGLANEQYF.

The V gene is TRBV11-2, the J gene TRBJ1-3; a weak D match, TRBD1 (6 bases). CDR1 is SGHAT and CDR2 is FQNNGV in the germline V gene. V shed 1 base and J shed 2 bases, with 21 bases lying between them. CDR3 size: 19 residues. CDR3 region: CASSLVSPRRQVAGNTIYF. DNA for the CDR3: TGTGCCAGCAGCTTAGTTTCCCCCCGACGACAGGTGGCTGGAAACACCATATATTTT.

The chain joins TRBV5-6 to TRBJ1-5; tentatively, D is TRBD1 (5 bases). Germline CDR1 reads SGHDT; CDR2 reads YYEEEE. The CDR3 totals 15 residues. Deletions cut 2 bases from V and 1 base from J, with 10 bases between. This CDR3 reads CASSFGAWSNQPQHF. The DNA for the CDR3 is TGTGCCAGCAGCTTTGGGGCGTGGAGCAATCAGCCCCAGCATTTT.

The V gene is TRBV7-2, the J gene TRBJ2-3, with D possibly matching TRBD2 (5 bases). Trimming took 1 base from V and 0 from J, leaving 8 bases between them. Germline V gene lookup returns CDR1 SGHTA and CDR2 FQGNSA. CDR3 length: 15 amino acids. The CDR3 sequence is CASSLGLASTDTQYF. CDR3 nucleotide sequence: TGTGCCAGCAGCTTAGGGCTAGCTAGCACAGATACGCAGTATTTT.

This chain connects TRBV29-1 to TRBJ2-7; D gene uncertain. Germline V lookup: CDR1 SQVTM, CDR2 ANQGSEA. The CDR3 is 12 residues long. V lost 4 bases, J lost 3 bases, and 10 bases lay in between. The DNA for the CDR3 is TGCAGCGTTGGACTCCCGAACTACGAGCAGTACTTC. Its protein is CSVGLPNYEQYF.

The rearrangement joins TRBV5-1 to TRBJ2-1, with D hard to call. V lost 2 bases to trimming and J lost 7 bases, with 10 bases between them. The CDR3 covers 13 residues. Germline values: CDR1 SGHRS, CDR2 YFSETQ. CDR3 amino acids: CASSLERWNEQFF. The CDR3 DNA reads TGCGCCAGCAGCTTAGAACGGTGGAATGAGCAGTTCTTC.

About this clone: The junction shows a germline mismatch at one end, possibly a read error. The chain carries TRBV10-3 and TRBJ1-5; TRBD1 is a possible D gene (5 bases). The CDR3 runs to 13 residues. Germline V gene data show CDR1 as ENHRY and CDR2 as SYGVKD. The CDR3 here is CAISPDSIQPQHF. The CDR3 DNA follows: TGTGCCATCAGCCCCGACAGCATTCAGCCCCAGCATTTT.

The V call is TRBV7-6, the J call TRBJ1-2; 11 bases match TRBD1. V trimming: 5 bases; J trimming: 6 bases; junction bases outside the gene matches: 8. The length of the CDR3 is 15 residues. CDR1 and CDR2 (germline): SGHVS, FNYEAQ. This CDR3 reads CASSPFRDRGDGYTF. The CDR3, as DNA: TGTGCCAGCAGCCCTTTCCGGGACAGGGGGGATGGCTACACCTTC.

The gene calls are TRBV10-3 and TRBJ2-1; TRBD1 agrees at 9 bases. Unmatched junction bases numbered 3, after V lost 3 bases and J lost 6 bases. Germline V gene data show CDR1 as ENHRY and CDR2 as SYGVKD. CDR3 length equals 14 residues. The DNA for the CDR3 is TGTGCCATCAGTGACAGGACAGGGGTCAATGAGCAGTTCTTC. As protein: CAISDRTGVNEQFF.

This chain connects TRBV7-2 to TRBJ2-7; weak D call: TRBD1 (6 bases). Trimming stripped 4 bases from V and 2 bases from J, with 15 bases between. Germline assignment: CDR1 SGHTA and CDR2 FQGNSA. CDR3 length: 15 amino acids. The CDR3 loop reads CASSSRMSGAYEQYF. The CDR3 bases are TGTGCCAGCAGCTCCCGTATGTCAGGGGCCTACGAGCAGTACTTC.

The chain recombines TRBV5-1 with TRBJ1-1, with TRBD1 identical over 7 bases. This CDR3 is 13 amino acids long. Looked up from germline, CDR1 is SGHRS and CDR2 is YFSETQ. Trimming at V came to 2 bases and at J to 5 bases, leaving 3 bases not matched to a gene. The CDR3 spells CASSLLTGTEAFF. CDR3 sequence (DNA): TGCGCCAGCAGCTTACTGACAGGGACTGAAGCTTTCTTT.

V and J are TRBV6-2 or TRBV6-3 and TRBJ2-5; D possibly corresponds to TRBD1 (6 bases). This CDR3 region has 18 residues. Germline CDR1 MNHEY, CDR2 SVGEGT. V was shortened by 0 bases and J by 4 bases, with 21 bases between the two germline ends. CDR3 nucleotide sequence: TGTGCCAGCAGTTACTCGATTCAGGTCGCAGGGGCTCGAGAGACCCAGTACTTC. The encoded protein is CASSYSIQVAGARETQYF.

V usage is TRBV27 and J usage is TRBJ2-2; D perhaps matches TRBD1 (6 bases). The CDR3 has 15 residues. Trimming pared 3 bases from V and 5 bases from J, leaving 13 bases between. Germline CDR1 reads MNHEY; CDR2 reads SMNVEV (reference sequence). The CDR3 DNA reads TGTGCCAGCAGTTTGCTGGGGGCGCGGACCGGGGAGCTGTTTTTT. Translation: CASSLLGARTGELFF.

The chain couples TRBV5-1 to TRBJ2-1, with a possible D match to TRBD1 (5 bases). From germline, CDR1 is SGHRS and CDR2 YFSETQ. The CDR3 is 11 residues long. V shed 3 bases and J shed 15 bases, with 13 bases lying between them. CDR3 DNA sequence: TGCGCCAGCAGCTCGGACACCCGAAGGTTCTTC. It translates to CASSSDTRRFF.

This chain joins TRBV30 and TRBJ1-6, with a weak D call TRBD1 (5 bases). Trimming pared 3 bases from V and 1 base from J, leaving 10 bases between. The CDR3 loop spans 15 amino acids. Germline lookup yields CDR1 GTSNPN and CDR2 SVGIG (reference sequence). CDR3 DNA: TGTGCCTGGAGGAGGGGAGGTTCCTATAATTCACCCCTCCACTTT. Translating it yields CAWRRGGSYNSPLHF.

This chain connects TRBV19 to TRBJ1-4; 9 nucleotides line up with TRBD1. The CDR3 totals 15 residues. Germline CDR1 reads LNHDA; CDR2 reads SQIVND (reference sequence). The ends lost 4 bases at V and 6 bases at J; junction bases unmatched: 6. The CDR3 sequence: CASSTRDRVHEKLFF. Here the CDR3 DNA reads TGTGCCAGTAGTACCCGGGACAGGGTTCATGAAAAACTGTTTTTT.